The 17 T cell receptor beta chains below were found in one sample sequenced in a study of T cell responses to AZD1222 COVID-19 vaccine. TCRdb's table, derived via immunoSEQ multiplex PCR, lists solely in-frame clones and lacks some. This sample has roughly 150,000 clones; roughly 90% occur once, and the top ten carry about 1.6%. The sequenced sample was peripheral blood, obtained 28 days after the second AZD1222 dose. These receptors all stem from an adult who received the AZD1222 COVID-19 vaccine.

V usage is TRBV4-2 and J usage is TRBJ1-4; TRBD1 is a possible D gene (5 bases). The CDR3 sequence is 14 residues long. CDR1 and CDR2 from the germline V gene are LGHNA and YNFKEQ. V was pared by 7 bases and J by 3 bases, with 12 bases between. The CDR3 sequence: CASIGGTANEKLFF. The CDR3 DNA reads TGTGCCAGCATAGGAGGGACCGCTAATGAAAAACTGTTTTTT.

V is TRBV7-9 and J is TRBJ1-1; D unresolved. CDR3 size: 17 residues. The V end was cut by 6 bases, the J end by 1 base, with 21 bases between. The germline gives CDR1 SEHNR, CDR2 FQNEAQ (reference sequence). The CDR3 is CASRPAAGRVGNTEAFF. The CDR3 DNA is TGTGCCAGCAGACCCGCGGCAGGTAGGGTTGGGAACACTGAAGCTTTCTTT.

The chain recombines TRBV30 with TRBJ1-1; D not certain. The germline V and J ends were trimmed by 0 bases and 12 bases, with 17 bases remaining between them. The length of the CDR3 is 13 residues. Germline V gene data show CDR1 as GTSNPN and CDR2 as SVGIG (reference sequence). DNA for the CDR3: TGTGCCTGGAGTGTAAACGGTCGGGGTGGAACTTTCTTT. As protein: CAWSVNGRGGTFF.

The chain couples TRBV5-1 to TRBJ2-7, with TRBD1 identical over 9 bases. The CDR3 covers 15 residues. The V gene end was trimmed by 5 bases and the J gene end by 0 bases; junction bases not matched to a gene: 6. The germline V gene encodes CDR1 SGHRS and CDR2 YFSETQ. In DNA, the CDR3 is TGCGCCAGCAGTTCCGGGACAGGGAGCTCCTACGAGCAGTACTTC. It yields the protein CASSSGTGSSYEQYF.

The chain employs TRBV4-1 and TRBJ2-2, with 7 bases matching TRBD2. J lost 4 bases, V lost 4 bases, and 6 bases had no gene match. CDR3 length: 15 amino acids. Germline assignment: CDR1 MGHRA and CDR2 YSYEKL. The chain's CDR3 is CASSPPGGSTGELFF. The CDR3 DNA follows: TGCGCCAGCAGCCCCCCGGGGGGTTCCACCGGGGAGCTGTTTTTT.

The V and J genes are TRBV6-5 and TRBJ2-1, with TRBD2 matching over 12 bases. V trimming: 9 bases; J trimming: 6 bases; junction bases outside the gene matches: 3. CDR1 and CDR2 from the germline V gene are MNHEY and SVGAGI. The CDR3 is 13 residues long. This CDR3 is CASLAGGGNEQFF. CDR3 in DNA: TGTGCCAGTCTAGCGGGAGGGGGCAATGAGCAGTTCTTC.

This chain uses TRBV9 with TRBJ1-6, with 7 bases that match TRBD1. Germline V gene lookup returns CDR1 SGDLS and CDR2 YYNGEE. The CDR3 is 14 residues long. The J segment lost 9 bases and the V segment lost 5 bases, leaving 8 bases of the junction unmatched. CDR3 loop: CASRPGTAGSPLHF. CDR3 in DNA: TGTGCCAGCAGACCCGGGACAGCCGGTTCACCCCTCCACTTT.

The V gene is TRBV27, the J gene TRBJ2-1; maybe TRBD1 (6 bases). The CDR3 length is 13 residues. V lost 8 bases and J 3 bases, leaving 11 bases between the germline ends. Germline V gives CDR1 MNHEY, CDR2 SMNVEV (reference sequence). CDR3 nucleotides: TGTGCCAGCCATGGACAGAACTACAATGAGCAGTTCTTC. This encodes CASHGQNYNEQFF.

This clone was counted once. J is TRBJ2-2 and V is TRBV7-8; 11 nucleotides align to TRBD1. The junction had 6 bases not matched to a gene; V was cut back by 5 bases and J by 4 bases. CDR3 length: 16 amino acids. Germline V gene data show CDR1 as SGHVS and CDR2 as FQNEAQ. The CDR3 region is CASSRTGGVGTGELFF. CDR3 nucleotide sequence: TGTGCCAGCAGCAGGACAGGGGGCGTAGGCACCGGGGAGCTGTTTTTT.

The chain links TRBV12-3 or TRBV12-4 to TRBJ2-1; 7 bases match TRBD2. CDR3 length: 12 amino acids. J gave up 7 bases and V 6 bases, and 3 bases lay outside the gene matches. This CDR3 is CASSRLANEQFF. Here the CDR3 DNA reads TGTGCCAGCAGCCGACTAGCAAATGAGCAGTTCTTC.

The chain has TRBV4-1 and TRBJ2-3, with unresolved D. The germline gives CDR1 MGHRA, CDR2 YSYEKL. CDR3 length: 12 residues. V lost 1 base and J 5 bases, leaving 4 bases between the germline ends. CDR3 DNA: TGCGCCAGCAGCCAAGTCCGAGATACGCAGTATTTT. Encoded protein: CASSQVRDTQYF.

V usage is TRBV24-1 and J usage is TRBJ2-1; 10 nucleotides match TRBD2. The CDR3 loop spans 19 amino acids. V lost 0 bases to trimming and J lost 9 bases; unmatched junction nucleotides: 16. The V gene's germline CDR1 is KGHDR and CDR2 SFDVKD. The CDR3 spells CATSDLGPRASGSVPEQFF. DNA of the CDR3: TGTGCCACCAGTGATTTGGGGCCTCGGGCTAGCGGGAGTGTCCCTGAGCAGTTCTTC.

The chain has TRBV4-1 and TRBJ2-7; 7 bases agree with TRBD1. The CDR3 has 16 residues. V lost 5 bases and J lost 0; bases outside the gene matches: 10. Germline V gene lookup returns CDR1 MGHRA and CDR2 YSYEKL. The CDR3 DNA reads TGCGCCAGCAGCTACCGGGACAGACTAAGCTCCTACGAGCAGTACTTC. Translating gives CASSYRDRLSSYEQYF.

Written as DNA, the CDR3 is TGTGCCAGCAGCCAGTCCGTGGGCAGAACCTACGAGCAGTACTTC. This encodes CASSQSVGRTYEQYF. The genes are TRBV3-1 (or the pseudogene TRBV3-2) and TRBJ2-7; D unclear. V lost 3 bases and J lost 2, with 14 bases in between. This CDR3 has 15 residues. Germline lookup yields CDR1 LGHDT and CDR2 YNNKEL (reference sequence).

CDR3 bases: TGTGCCAGCAGTTTAACGGGGAGTAATGAAAAACTGTTTTTT. This translates into CASSLTGSNEKLFF. V usage is TRBV27 and J usage is TRBJ1-4; no definite D call. Germline-derived CDR1 and CDR2 are MNHEY and SMNVEV (reference sequence). The CDR3 covers 14 residues. With 2 bases removed from V and 4 bases from J, the gap between germline ends came to 8 bases.

This chain joins TRBV3-1 (or the pseudogene TRBV3-2) and TRBJ1-2; tentative D call: TRBD1 (6 bases). The CDR3 runs 14 residues. With 2 bases removed from V and 7 bases from J, the gap between germline ends came to 14 bases. Germline V gives CDR1 LGHDT, CDR2 YNNKEL (reference sequence). This CDR3 reads CASSQRSGVGGYTF. The CDR3 nucleotides are TGTGCCAGCAGCCAACGATCAGGGGTGGGTGGCTACACCTTC.

A word on this clone: One end of the junction varies from germline; a read error may be responsible. This rearrangement joins TRBV30 to TRBJ2-2; D gene uncertain. In germline, CDR1 is GTSNPN, CDR2 SVGIG (reference sequence). The CDR3 length is 11 residues. CDR3 sequence reads: CARRGPGELFF. As DNA, the CDR3 is TGTGCCCGGAGAGGTCCCGGGGAGCTGTTTTTT.